The 26 T cell receptor beta chains in this list originate from one sample, sequenced in a study of blood T cell repertoires in COVID-19 (TCRdb year 2020). The library came from the immunoSEQ multiplex PCR assay. The immuneACCESS repertoire file appears here via TCRdb, limited to in-frame rearrangements. These files lack a portion of the clones; in checked studies, under half of the deficit traces to unresolved V genes, and the cause of the others is not known. The sample profile shows 200,000 to 250,000 clones; around 86% of them were found once. Jointly, the top ten make up 10% of the sample. The sample comprised peripheral blood. The origin of the receptors is a woman aged 45-59 years with COVID-19, enrolled during active disease.

The J gene is TRBJ2-2, the V gene TRBV9; TRBD2 might be the D (5 bases). The germline V gene has CDR1 SGDLS and CDR2 YYNGEE. Deletions cut 4 bases from V and 1 base from J, with 14 bases between. The CDR3 contains 16 residues. The CDR3 protein is CASSPLERLNTGELFF. The DNA for the CDR3 is TGTGCCAGCAGCCCCCTAGAGCGGTTGAACACCGGGGAGCTGTTTTTT. Filled out from reference TRBV9 and TRBJ2-2, the complete variable domain reads DSGVTQTPKHLITATGQRVTLRCSPRSGDLSVYWYQQSLDQGLQFLIQYYNGEERAKGNILERFSAQQFPDLHSELNLSSLELGDSALYFCASSPLERLNTGELFFGEGSRLTVL.

This chain connects TRBV6-1 to TRBJ2-7; D perhaps matches TRBD1 (6 bases). Germline CDR1 reads MNHNS; CDR2 reads SASEGT. This CDR3 comprises 15 residues. CDR3 sequence: CASSEGPGHLLRGGV. DNA for the CDR3: TGTGCCAGCAGTGAAGGGCCGGGACACCTACTACGAGGCGGCGTC.

This clone was detected once. The chain employs TRBV19 and TRBJ1-2; 7 bases line up with TRBD1. J gave up 0 bases and V 7 bases, and 11 bases lay outside the gene matches. This CDR3 has 16 residues. Germline V CDR1 and CDR2: LNHDA, SQIVND (reference sequence). CDR3 DNA: TGTGCCAGTACCAGGGGGTTGGTTCCCACTAACTATGGCTACACCTTC. The encoded protein is CASTRGLVPTNYGYTF.

This clone was observed a handful of times. At the DNA level, this CDR3 is encoded by other sequences in the same sample as well. The chain recombines TRBV19 with TRBJ1-2, with 7 bases that match TRBD1. Per germline, CDR1 LNHDA and CDR2 SQIVND (reference sequence). This CDR3 comprises 14 residues. Losses at the gene ends were 5 bases for V and 0 bases for J; bases not matched to a gene: 3. CDR3 DNA: TGTGCCAGTAGTCAACAGGGGCCTAACTATGGCTACACCTTC. The encoded protein is CASSQQGPNYGYTF.

This clone showed up just once. The gene calls are TRBV3-1 (or the pseudogene TRBV3-2) and TRBJ2-6, with a weak D call TRBD1 (5 bases). Germline lookup yields CDR1 LGHDT and CDR2 YNNKEL (reference sequence). Trimming stripped 3 bases from V and 0 bases from J, with 9 bases between. The CDR3 has 16 amino acids. CDR3 residues: CASSHSGLSGANVLTF. The CDR3 DNA follows: TGTGCCAGCAGCCATTCAGGGCTCTCTGGGGCCAACGTCCTGACTTTC.

The chain recombines TRBV7-2 with TRBJ1-4; 8 bases line up with TRBD1. The CDR3 runs to 16 residues. The J segment lost 7 bases and the V segment lost 5 bases, leaving 12 bases of the junction unmatched. Germline loops: CDR1 SGHTA, CDR2 FQGNSA. The CDR3 loop is CASSTVSQGAGEKLFF. The CDR3 nucleotides read TGTGCCAGCAGCACAGTCTCTCAGGGGGCCGGTGAAAAACTGTTTTTT.

This chain links TRBV7-8 with TRBJ1-2; 9 nucleotides line up with TRBD1. Germline V gives CDR1 SGHVS, CDR2 FQNEAQ. The length of the CDR3 is 14 residues. V lost 3 bases to trimming and J lost 8 bases; unmatched junction nucleotides: 7. The CDR3 DNA reads as TGTGCCAGCAGCTTTTCCGTGACAGGGGGAGGCTACACCTTC. Translated: CASSFSVTGGGYTF.

V and J are TRBV28 and TRBJ2-7, with 7 bases identical to TRBD1. The CDR3 extends over 17 amino acids. The trim removed 3 bases at V and 6 bases at J, leaving 17 bases unmatched. CDR1 and CDR2 (germline): MDHEN, SYDVKM. The CDR3 DNA reads as TGTGCCAGCAGTTTTTTCTCTAACTTGGACAGGACCCGCGAGCAGTACTTC. Its protein is CASSFFSNLDRTREQYF.

The V call is TRBV9, the J call TRBJ1-4; D might be TRBD1 (6 bases). The germline V gene encodes CDR1 SGDLS and CDR2 YYNGEE. The V end lost 0 bases, the J end lost 7 bases, and 10 bases lay between the germline ends. This CDR3 comprises 14 residues. CDR3 in amino acids: CASSVEGGGEKLFF. The CDR3 DNA reads TGTGCCAGCAGCGTAGAAGGGGGTGGTGAAAAACTGTTTTTT.

V usage is TRBV15 and J usage is TRBJ2-2, with 11 bases lining up with TRBD1. CDR3 length: 15 residues. From germline, CDR1 is LNHNV and CDR2 YYDKDF (reference sequence). Trimming removed 3 bases from V and 7 bases from J; junction bases left unmatched: 4. DNA of the CDR3: TGTGCCACCAGCAGGGCCGGGACAGGGGGCGGGGAGCTGTTTTTT. Amino acids: CATSRAGTGGGELFF.

The chain is built from TRBV12-3 or TRBV12-4 and TRBJ1-2; D gene unclear. The CDR3 is 13 residues long. V lost 3 bases, J lost 8 bases, and 13 bases lay in between. CDR3 sequence (DNA): TGTGCCAGCAGTTTTGTGAGGGTTGGCGGCTACACCTTC. Its translation: CASSFVRVGGYTF.

This clone appeared many times. The CDR3 DNA reads as TGTGCCAGCAGCCAATTAGCGGGGGGTACCGGGGAGCTGTTTTTT. Encoded protein: CASSQLAGGTGELFF. The chain employs TRBV3-1 (or the pseudogene TRBV3-2) and TRBJ2-2; 10 nucleotides line up with TRBD2. This CDR3 has 15 amino acids. CDR1 and CDR2 from the germline V gene are LGHDT and YNNKEL (reference sequence). Unmatched junction bases numbered 2, after V lost 2 bases and J lost 5 bases.

J is TRBJ1-2 and V is TRBV13; D ambiguous. The CDR3 length is 13 residues. V was cut by 4 bases and J by 4 bases, with 10 bases left in between. Germline assignment: CDR1 PRHDT and CDR2 FYEKMQ (reference sequence). CDR3 sequence: CASSYRTSYGYTF. The CDR3 DNA is TGTGCCAGCAGCTATCGTACAAGCTATGGCTACACCTTC.

This chain links TRBV7-9 with TRBJ1-3; the D gene is possibly TRBD1 (5 bases). Germline V gene lookup returns CDR1 SEHNR and CDR2 FQNEAQ (reference sequence). V was clipped by 5 bases and J by 1 base, with 15 bases between them. The CDR3 is 16 amino acids. CDR3 coding DNA: TGTGCCAGCAGCGCCCTGTCGGGGGTGTCTGGAAACACCATATATTTT. Translating it yields CASSALSGVSGNTIYF.

The CDR3 DNA reads as TGTGCCAGCAGTGCCGGGACAGTCCTCCACTTT. The encoded protein is CASSAGTVLHF. The chain is built from TRBV25-1 and TRBJ1-6, with 7 bases lining up with TRBD1. This CDR3 is 11 amino acids long. With V trimmed by 4 bases and J by 15 bases, 3 bases remained unmatched. Germline lookup yields CDR1 MGHDK and CDR2 SYGVNS.

Comment on this clone: A read error is possible here, since a much larger clone lies one base away. The V and J genes are TRBV3-1 (or the pseudogene TRBV3-2) and TRBJ1-1; D perhaps matches TRBD1 (5 bases). The CDR3 is 14 amino acids. CDR1 is LGHDT, CDR2 YNNKEL, per germline (reference sequence). The CDR3 DNA sequence: TGTGCCAGCAGCCGCGACAGCTATAACACTGAAGCTTCCTTT. The encoded protein is CASSRDSYNTEASF.

This chain joins TRBV4-2 and TRBJ1-1; maybe TRBD1 (5 bases). This CDR3 region has 16 residues. Trimming pared 1 base from V and 0 bases from J, leaving 12 bases between. Germline V lookup: CDR1 LGHNA, CDR2 YNFKEQ. The CDR3 reads CASSQAGPLMNTEAFF. The CDR3, as DNA: TGTGCCAGCAGCCAAGCAGGGCCTCTCATGAACACTGAAGCTTTCTTT.

This chain's CDR3 is CASSVALLPTVTYGYTF. Here the CDR3 DNA reads TGTGCCAGCAGCGTAGCGTTACTCCCGACAGTCACCTATGGCTACACCTTC. The J gene is TRBJ1-2, the V gene TRBV9, with D perhaps matching TRBD1 (5 bases). Germline assignment: CDR1 SGDLS and CDR2 YYNGEE. V was shortened by 0 bases and J by 4 bases, with 19 bases between the two germline ends. The CDR3 has 17 residues.

The V gene is TRBV19, the J gene TRBJ1-4, with 7 bases identical to TRBD1. V was pared by 5 bases and J by 3 bases, with 3 bases of the junction left unmatched. This CDR3 has 14 amino acids. Looked up from germline, CDR1 is LNHDA and CDR2 is SQIVND (reference sequence). CDR3 in amino acids: CASSRDSPNEKLFF. CDR3 bases: TGTGCCAGTAGTCGGGACAGTCCTAATGAAAAACTGTTTTTT.

V is TRBV11-3 and J is TRBJ2-3; 9 bases map to TRBD2. CDR1 is SGHNT and CDR2 is YENEEA in the germline V gene. The CDR3 runs 14 residues. Trimming removed 6 bases from V and 2 bases from J; junction bases left unmatched: 3. DNA of the CDR3: TGTGCCAGCAGGCTAGCGGGACTCACAGATACGCAGTATTTT. Translated, it gives CASRLAGLTDTQYF.

This chain uses TRBV19 with TRBJ2-5; TRBD2 matches 13 bases. Trimming cost V 7 bases and J 2 bases; bases outside gene matches: 1. Germline-derived CDR1 and CDR2 are LNHDA and SQIVND (reference sequence). The CDR3 is 14 amino acids. The DNA for the CDR3 is TGTGCCAGTAAGGGACTAGCGGGGCAAGAGACCCAGTACTTC. Translated, it gives CASKGLAGQETQYF.

The chain links TRBV2 to TRBJ1-2; D is possibly TRBD1 (6 bases). V lost 4 bases and J 7 bases, leaving 10 bases between the germline ends. The length of the CDR3 is 12 residues. Germline assignment: CDR1 SNHLY and CDR2 FYNNEI. DNA of the CDR3: TGTGCCAGCAGTGCGGGGGGCCCTGGCTACACCTTC. It encodes CASSAGGPGYTF. The full variable domain, with the rest looked up from reference TRBV2 and TRBJ1-2, is EPEVTQTPSHQVTQMGQEVILRCVPISNHLYFYWYRQILGQKVEFLVSFYNNEISEKSEIFDDQFSVERPDGSNFTLKIRSTKLEDSAMYFCASSAGGPGYTFGSGTRLTVV.

V and J are TRBV4-3 and TRBJ1-5, with D perhaps TRBD1 (5 bases). Per the germline V gene, CDR1 is LGHNA and CDR2 is YSLEER. The V end lost 1 base, the J end lost 5 bases, and 12 bases lay between the germline ends. CDR3 length equals 15 residues. The CDR3 here is CASSQVTGRDQPQHF. The CDR3 DNA sequence: TGCGCCAGCAGCCAAGTAACAGGAAGGGATCAGCCCCAGCATTTT.

The chain couples TRBV2 to TRBJ2-2; 8 bases align to TRBD1. Germline CDR1 reads SNHLY; CDR2 reads FYNNEI. The CDR3 has 15 amino acids. V gave up 7 bases and J gave up 3 bases; unmatched junction bases: 7. Here the CDR3 DNA reads TGTGCCAGCAACCAGGGGGCGCCGGACACCGGGGAGCTGTTTTTT. Its protein is CASNQGAPDTGELFF.

V usage is TRBV7-2 and J usage is TRBJ2-1; 10 nucleotides match TRBD2. The germline gives CDR1 SGHTA, CDR2 FQGNSA. The J segment lost 3 bases and the V segment lost 2 bases, leaving 4 bases of the junction unmatched. The CDR3 length is 16 residues. CDR3 loop: CASSLLAGDIYNEQFF. The DNA of the CDR3 is TGTGCCAGCAGCTTACTAGCGGGGGACATCTACAATGAGCAGTTCTTC.

This sequence joins TRBV30 and TRBJ1-1, with 8 bases that match TRBD1. Germline loops: CDR1 GTSNPN, CDR2 SVGIG (reference sequence). Unmatched junction bases numbered 12, after V lost 5 bases and J lost 4 bases. The CDR3 covers 15 residues. This chain's CDR3 is CAWELKGTGSTEAFF. The DNA of the CDR3 is TGTGCCTGGGAATTGAAGGGGACAGGCAGCACTGAAGCTTTCTTT.